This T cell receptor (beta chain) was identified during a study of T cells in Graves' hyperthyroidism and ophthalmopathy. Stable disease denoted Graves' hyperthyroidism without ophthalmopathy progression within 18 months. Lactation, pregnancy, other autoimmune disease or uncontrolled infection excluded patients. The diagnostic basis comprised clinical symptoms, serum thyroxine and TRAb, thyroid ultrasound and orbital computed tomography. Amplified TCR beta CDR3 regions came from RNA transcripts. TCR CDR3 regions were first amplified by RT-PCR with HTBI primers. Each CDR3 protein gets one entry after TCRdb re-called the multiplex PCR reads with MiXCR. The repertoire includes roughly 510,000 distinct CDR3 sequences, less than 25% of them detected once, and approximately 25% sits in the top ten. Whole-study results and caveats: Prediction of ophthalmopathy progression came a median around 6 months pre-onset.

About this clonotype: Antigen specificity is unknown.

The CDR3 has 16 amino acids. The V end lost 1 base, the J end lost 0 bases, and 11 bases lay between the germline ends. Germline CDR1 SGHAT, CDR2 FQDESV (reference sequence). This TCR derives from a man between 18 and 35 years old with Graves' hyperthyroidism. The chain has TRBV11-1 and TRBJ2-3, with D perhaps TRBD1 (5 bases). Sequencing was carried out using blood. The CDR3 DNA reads TGTGCCAGCAGCTTAGTCCAACGACAGAGCACAGATACGCAGTATTTT. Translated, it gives CASSLVQRQSTDTQYF.